This passage covers 4 T cell receptor beta chains from one sample sequenced in a study of blood T cell repertoires in COVID-19. The method was immunoSEQ multiplex PCR; TCRdb's version includes in-frame clones alone and lacks a portion of them. The table has approximately 470,000 clones, over 75% seen once. Sequencing was performed on peripheral blood. The receptors were gathered from a human donor in a cohort sampled during active COVID-19.

The chain combines TRBV24-1 with TRBJ2-3; D may be TRBD1 (6 bases). This CDR3 spans 13 amino acids. Germline V CDR1 and CDR2: KGHDR, SFDVKD. V lost 11 bases, J lost 0 bases, and 11 bases lay in between. CDR3: CASGQTSTDTQYF. CDR3 DNA sequence: TGTGCCAGCGGACAGACGAGCACAGATACGCAGTATTTT.

The J gene is TRBJ2-3, the V gene TRBV5-1, with TRBD2 matching over 11 bases. CDR3 length: 16 amino acids. Germline CDR1 is SGHRS and CDR2 is YFSETQ. Germline trimming cut 2 bases from V and 8 bases from J; bases unmatched to any gene: 10. The CDR3 protein is CASSLLAGVRSGTQYF. CDR3 bases: TGCGCCAGCAGCTTACTAGCGGGAGTGAGAAGCGGTACGCAGTATTTT. Complete variable domain (other parts from reference TRBV5-1 and TRBJ2-3): KAGVTQTPRYLIKTRGQQVTLSCSPISGHRSVSWYQQTPGQGLQFLFEYFSETQRNKGNFPGRFSGRQFSNSRSEMNVSTLELGDSALYLCASSLLAGVRSGTQYFGPGTRLTVL.

The chain carries TRBV6-5 and TRBJ1-4; 7 bases map to TRBD1. This CDR3 spans 12 amino acids. Losses at the gene ends were 6 bases for V and 11 bases for J; bases not matched to a gene: 6. Germline V lookup: CDR1 MNHEY, CDR2 SVGAGI. For the CDR3, the DNA is TGTGCCAGCAGCCTTCCGGGACAGAAACTGTTTTTT. Protein product: CASSLPGQKLFF.

This rearrangement joins TRBV3-1 (or the pseudogene TRBV3-2) to TRBJ2-1; TRBD1 matches at 12 bases. The CDR3 has 16 residues. Unmatched junction bases numbered 7, after V lost 3 bases and J lost 7 bases. Germline CDR1 LGHDT, CDR2 YNNKEL (reference sequence). The CDR3 coding sequence is TGTGCCAGCAGCCACGTCGGGACAGGGGGCCGTAATGAGCAGTTCTTC. This translates into CASSHVGTGGRNEQFF.